The 8 T cell receptor beta chains below were found in one sample sequenced in a study of cytomegalovirus exposure and HLA in healthy donors. The data were produced by immunoSEQ multiplex PCR, yet TCRdb's version contains in-frame clones alone and is incomplete. The top ten hold 25% to 30% of the sample, which has some 140,000 clones, 70% to 85% seen once. Sequences were obtained from PBMCs. The receptors stem from a man aged 30 to 45 in good health and CMV-seropositive.

This rearrangement joins TRBV4-1 to TRBJ1-1; a weak D match, TRBD1 (5 bases). V gave up 5 bases and J gave up 0 bases, with 13 bases separating them. Germline V gene data show CDR1 as MGHRA and CDR2 as YSYEKL. The CDR3 loop spans 15 amino acids. CDR3 region: CASSSPRAMNTEAFF. In nucleotides, the CDR3 is TGCGCCAGCAGCTCCCCCAGGGCGATGAACACTGAAGCTTTCTTT.

V usage is TRBV5-4 and J usage is TRBJ2-3; the D gene is possibly TRBD2 (7 bases). The V and J ends lost 7 bases and 7 bases respectively, with 22 bases between them. CDR3 length: 15 amino acids. Looked up from germline, CDR1 is SGHNT and CDR2 is YYREEE (reference sequence). The CDR3 loop reads CASGSLGGAVNTQYF. CDR3 coding DNA: TGTGCCAGCGGTAGTTTGGGGGGGGCCGTCAATACGCAGTATTTT.

Comments on this clone: The junction does not match germline at one end; this may be a read error. The V gene is TRBV12-5, the J gene TRBJ2-2; a possible D gene is TRBD2 (5 bases). The CDR3 has 13 residues. The germline V gene encodes CDR1 LGHNT and CDR2 FRNRAP. The CDR3 bases are TGTGCTAGTGGCTCCCCCGGGGTCGGGGAGTTGTTTTTT. It yields the protein CASGSPGVGELFF.

The rearrangement joins TRBV30 to TRBJ1-1, with 9 bases identical to TRBD1. Germline loops: CDR1 GTSNPN, CDR2 SVGIG (reference sequence). This CDR3 contains 14 residues. The trim removed 6 bases at V and 8 bases at J, leaving 13 bases unmatched. The CDR3 sequence: CACWTGAGSLEAFF. CDR3 bases: TGTGCCTGCTGGACAGGGGCTGGAAGTCTGGAAGCTTTCTTT.

V and J are TRBV23-1 and TRBJ2-5, with D unclear. TRBV23-1 is labeled an ORF, and its function is uncertain. The CDR3 loop spans 11 amino acids. V lost 7 bases and J 7 bases, leaving 10 bases between the germline ends. CDR3 amino acids: CASTTPGTQYF. The DNA for the CDR3 is TGCGCCAGCACTACCCCCGGGACCCAGTACTTC.

This chain joins TRBV7-3 and TRBJ2-3; 10 nucleotides match TRBD1. J lost 6 bases, V lost 4 bases, and 7 bases had no gene match. The CDR3 sequence is 15 residues long. Germline CDR1 reads SGHTA; CDR2 reads FQGTGA. The CDR3 DNA reads TGTGCCAGCAGCTCTTCAGGGACAGGGGCCGATACGCAGTATTTT. The encoded protein is CASSSSGTGADTQYF.

V gene TRBV11-3 combines with J gene TRBJ2-3; no definite D call. Germline V gene lookup returns CDR1 SGHNT and CDR2 YENEEA. The CDR3 is 14 amino acids. Trimming shortened V by 1 base and J by 4 bases, and 9 bases separated the two germline ends. The CDR3 DNA reads as TGTGCCAGCAGCTTAGGTTCCGGTGCAGATACGCAGTATTTT. Amino acid sequence: CASSLGSGADTQYF.

This clone is a singleton in its sample. The chain joins TRBV13 to TRBJ1-1, with TRBD1 identical over 7 bases. The ends lost 5 bases at V and 11 bases at J; junction bases unmatched: 14. The CDR3 is 14 residues long. Germline V gene data show CDR1 as PRHDT and CDR2 as FYEKMQ (reference sequence). The CDR3 DNA reads TGTGCCAGCAGCATCCGGACAGGCGGTCGTAGGGCTTTCTTT. It yields the protein CASSIRTGGRRAFF. The complete variable domain, with remaining parts taken from reference TRBV13 and TRBJ1-1, reads AAGVIQSPRHLIKEKRETATLKCYPIPRHDTVYWYQQGPGQDPQFLISFYEKMQSDKGSIPDRFSAQQFSDYHSELNMSSLELGDSALYFCASSIRTGGRRAFFGQGTRLTVV.